One and the same sample provided the 25 T cell receptor beta chains below, sequenced in a study of T-cell memory formation after mild COVID-19. From the 5' RACE reads, TCRdb called clonotypes with MiXCR, one entry per CDR3 protein. Found here are just over 60,000 distinct CDR3 sequences, roughly 10% of them singletons; the top ten hold approximately 1.1%. Sequencing was done on a sample of PBMCs or a T cell subset sorted from them (not recorded which). The receptors were gathered from a man aged 18-30 years who had mild COVID-19 (a few samples of this study predate the infection). Cell type and time point are not known.

J is TRBJ2-1 and V is TRBV7-9, with 8 positions matching TRBD2. The V gene end was trimmed by 1 base and the J gene end by 12 bases; junction bases not matched to a gene: 8. CDR1 is SEHNR, CDR2 FQNEAQ, per germline (reference sequence). The CDR3 is made up of 14 amino acids. CDR3: CASSLVQGRGGQFF. In DNA form, the CDR3 reads TGTGCCAGCAGCTTAGTGCAGGGCCGGGGGGGGCAGTTCTTC.

This clonotype was counted at least ten times. This chain joins TRBV10-3 and TRBJ2-3; D is perhaps TRBD1 or TRBD2 (6 bases each). This CDR3 has 15 amino acids. Germline V gene sequence: CDR1 ENHRY, CDR2 SYGVKD. V lost 4 bases, J lost 0 bases, and 11 bases lay in between. Here the CDR3 reads CAISAGAASTDTQYF. The CDR3 DNA sequence: TGTGCCATCAGTGCGGGGGCCGCTAGCACAGATACGCAGTATTTT.

In this sample, this clonotype turned up many times. V and J are TRBV20-1 and TRBJ2-4; maybe TRBD1 (6 bases). The V gene lost 2 bases and the J gene lost 5 bases, with 22 bases spanning the gap. CDR3 length: 17 residues. Germline loops: CDR1 DFQATT, CDR2 SNEGSKA (reference sequence). The CDR3 bases are TGCAGTGCTAGATCCTCACCTGGGGGCGCGTTACAAAACATTCAGTACTTC. It specifies CSARSSPGGALQNIQYF.

The gene calls are TRBV7-2 and TRBJ2-3; D remains ambiguous. The V and J ends lost 2 bases and 2 bases respectively, with 14 bases between them. The germline V gene encodes CDR1 SGHTA and CDR2 FQGNSA. The CDR3 covers 16 residues. The CDR3 DNA sequence: TGTGCCAGCAGCTTAAGGGCCTCCCCGGCCACAGATACGCAGTATTTT. Translation: CASSLRASPATDTQYF.

The V gene is TRBV18, the J gene TRBJ2-5; 8 positions match TRBD2. Germline V lookup: CDR1 KGHSH, CDR2 LQKENI. The CDR3 covers 14 residues. Trimming removed 3 bases from V and 4 bases from J; junction bases left unmatched: 4. The CDR3 region is CASSPTSGGETQYF. As DNA, the CDR3 is TGTGCCAGCTCACCTACTAGCGGCGGAGAGACCCAGTACTTC. Looking up the rest from reference TRBV18 and TRBJ2-5 gives the full variable domain: NAGVMQNPRHLVRRRGQEARLRCSPMKGHSHVYWYRQLPEEGLKFMVYLQKENIIDESGMPKERFSAEFPKEGPSILRIQQVVRGDSAAYFCASSPTSGGETQYFGPGTRLLVL.

V usage is TRBV5-1 and J usage is TRBJ2-5; 9 positions match TRBD1. CDR3 size: 14 residues. Germline CDR1 is SGHRS and CDR2 is YFSETQ. Trimming took 3 bases from V and 4 from J; bases not matched to a gene: 4. The CDR3 DNA reads TGCGCCAGCAGCTCGGGACAGGGTGTAGAGACCCAGTACTTC. It translates to CASSSGQGVETQYF.

This clonotype was seen ten or more times. V usage is TRBV18 and J usage is TRBJ2-7; 8 nucleotides line up with TRBD1. V trimming: 6 bases; J trimming: 5 bases; junction bases outside the gene matches: 9. This CDR3 is built from 14 residues. Germline V gene sequence: CDR1 KGHSH, CDR2 LQKENI. The CDR3 sequence: CASSLQGATDEQYV. In DNA form, the CDR3 reads TGTGCCAGCTCTCTTCAGGGGGCGACCGACGAGCAGTACGTC.

V is TRBV7-3 and J is TRBJ2-1, with a weak D call TRBD2 (7 bases). V was cut by 0 bases and J by 10 bases, with 22 bases left in between. This CDR3 spans 17 amino acids. The germline V gene encodes CDR1 SGHTA and CDR2 FQGTGA. The CDR3 bases are TGTGCCAGCAGCTTAACGGGGGGGGCTTCCGGAGAACGCGAGCAGTTCTTC. Translation gives CASSLTGGASGEREQFF.

This clonotype was found a few times. The J gene is TRBJ2-5, the V gene TRBV11-2, with 7 bases matching TRBD2. The CDR3 extends over 14 amino acids. V trimming: 5 bases; J trimming: 2 bases; junction bases outside the gene matches: 5. Germline CDR1 reads SGHAT; CDR2 reads FQNNGV. The CDR3 sequence: CASSPRAGQETQYF. CDR3 nucleotides: TGTGCCAGCAGCCCCCGAGCGGGGCAAGAGACCCAGTACTTC.

The J gene is TRBJ2-1, the V gene TRBV7-2; D might be TRBD2 (7 bases). V shed 3 bases and J shed 5 bases, with 8 bases lying between them. This CDR3 region has 13 residues. Germline-derived CDR1 and CDR2 are SGHTA and FQGNSA. The CDR3 bases are TGTGCCAGCAGCTTCGGGGGGCACAATGAGCAGTTCTTC. Translation gives CASSFGGHNEQFF.

This clonotype has more than one count but fewer than ten. The genes are TRBV6-2 or TRBV6-3 and TRBJ2-5; 11 nucleotides line up with TRBD2. CDR1 and CDR2 (germline): MNHEY, SVGEGT. The CDR3 runs 18 residues. V shed 10 bases and J 1 base; nucleotides not matched to a gene: 17. The CDR3 sequence is CATRPGLAALGFQETQYF. In DNA, the CDR3 is TGTGCCACTCGTCCGGGACTAGCGGCCTTGGGATTCCAAGAGACCCAGTACTTC.

This clonotype was seen a few times. V is TRBV24-1 and J is TRBJ2-3; no definite D call. Between the trimmed V and J ends, which lost 4 bases and 0 bases, there was a span of 4 bases. Germline CDR1 and CDR2: KGHDR and SFDVKD. The CDR3 has 13 amino acids. The CDR3 loop reads CATSDPSTDTQYF. Written as DNA, the CDR3 is TGTGCCACCAGTGACCCCAGCACAGATACGCAGTATTTT.

This chain uses TRBV29-1 with TRBJ2-5; 7 bases align to TRBD2. With V trimmed by 4 bases and J by 4 bases, 12 bases remained unmatched. The CDR3 spans 15 residues. Germline assignment: CDR1 SQVTM and CDR2 ANQGSEA. The CDR3 DNA reads as TGCAGCGTTGCTTTTTGGGGAGGGACCGGAGAGACCCAGTACTTC. Protein product: CSVAFWGGTGETQYF. Together with reference TRBV29-1 and TRBJ2-5, the CDR3 gives the full variable domain: SAVISQKPSRDICQRGTSLTIQCQVDSQVTMMFWYRQQPGQSLTLIATANQGSEATYESGFVIDKFPISRPNLTFSTLTVSNMSPEDSSIYLCSVAFWGGTGETQYFGPGTRLLVL.

The chain is built from TRBV7-9 and TRBJ2-1, with a weak D call TRBD2 (6 bases). This CDR3 spans 13 amino acids. Germline V gives CDR1 SEHNR, CDR2 FQNEAQ (reference sequence). Trimming shortened V by 6 bases and J by 3 bases, and 9 bases separated the two germline ends. For the CDR3, the DNA is TGTGCCAGCAGTTTTAGCGGCTACAATGAGCAGTTCTTC. Amino acid sequence: CASSFSGYNEQFF.

This clonotype was counted a few times. V usage is TRBV4-1 and J usage is TRBJ2-5, with D possibly being TRBD2 (6 bases). The CDR3 spans 16 residues. Germline assignment: CDR1 MGHRA and CDR2 YSYEKL. Trimming removed 2 bases from V and 5 bases from J, with 18 bases in between. CDR3: CASSQNGLRPLETQYF. CDR3 DNA sequence: TGCGCCAGCAGCCAAAATGGACTAAGACCCTTGGAGACCCAGTACTTC.

This clonotype has a handful of counts. This rearrangement joins TRBV5-1 to TRBJ2-5; no definite D call. CDR3 length: 16 amino acids. With 0 bases removed from V and 4 bases from J, the gap between germline ends came to 16 bases. Germline V gene lookup returns CDR1 SGHRS and CDR2 YFSETQ. This CDR3 is CASSLVPEKLIETQYF. The CDR3 nucleotides read TGCGCCAGCAGCTTGGTTCCAGAAAAATTGATAGAGACCCAGTACTTC.

This clonotype was found a few times. J is TRBJ1-5 and V is TRBV3-1; D is undetermined. CDR1 is LGHDT, CDR2 YNNKEL, per germline (reference sequence). V was trimmed by 4 bases and J by 7 bases, leaving 11 bases between them. The CDR3 contains 13 residues. In nucleotides, the CDR3 is TGTGCCAGCAGCCGAAACCCCGGACAGCCCCAGCATTTT. This gives the protein CASSRNPGQPQHF.

This chain links TRBV7-2 with TRBJ1-1; the match to TRBD1 covers 7 bases. Germline loops: CDR1 SGHTA, CDR2 FQGNSA. This CDR3 has 15 amino acids. V trimming: 4 bases; J trimming: 3 bases; junction bases outside the gene matches: 8. CDR3 nucleotide sequence: TGTGCCAGCAGCTCGCAGGGGGGCGCGGACACTGAAGCTTTCTTT. Protein sequence: CASSSQGGADTEAFF.

The chain recombines TRBV5-4 with TRBJ1-2; the D is unclear. The CDR3 has 14 amino acids. Germline CDR1 is SGHNT and CDR2 is YYREEE (reference sequence). V was shortened by 1 base and J by 6 bases, with 13 bases between the two germline ends. CDR3 nucleotides: TGTGCCAGCAGCTTGCAACGCCGGGAGGATGGCTACACCTTC. Translation: CASSLQRREDGYTF.

A few counts support this clonotype. The chain uses TRBV18 and TRBJ2-1, with TRBD1 matching 11 bases. This CDR3 spans 16 amino acids. V was pared by 2 bases and J by 7 bases, with 7 bases of the junction left unmatched. Germline V gene lookup returns CDR1 KGHSH and CDR2 LQKENI. In DNA, the CDR3 is TGTGCCAGCTCACCAAGGCATGGGACAGGGGGGAATGAGCAGTTCTTC. Its protein product is CASSPRHGTGGNEQFF.

This clonotype has only a few counts. The chain has TRBV24-1 and TRBJ2-3; D is ambiguous. V shed 3 bases and J shed 9 bases, with 12 bases lying between them. The CDR3 spans 13 residues. Germline-derived CDR1 and CDR2 are KGHDR and SFDVKD. The CDR3 protein is CATSDAAPGTQYF. CDR3 in DNA: TGTGCCACCAGTGATGCCGCGCCCGGGACGCAGTATTTT.

This clonotype came up a few times. This chain joins TRBV18 and TRBJ2-3; D gene ambiguous. V was clipped by 4 bases and J by 2 bases, with 10 bases between them. This CDR3 spans 14 amino acids. Germline V gives CDR1 KGHSH, CDR2 LQKENI. The CDR3 loop reads CASSRGSFTDTQYF. In DNA, the CDR3 is TGTGCCAGCTCACGGGGATCCTTCACAGATACGCAGTATTTT.

The sample holds many counts of this clonotype. This chain connects TRBV15 to TRBJ2-3; no definite D call. There are 14 residues in the CDR3. CDR1 LNHNV and CDR2 YYDKDF come from the germline V gene (reference sequence). Trimming left V 0 bases short and J 0 bases short, with 4 bases between. CDR3 amino acids: CATSRDLSTDTQYF. The CDR3 region has the DNA TGTGCCACCAGCAGAGACCTCAGCACAGATACGCAGTATTTT.

This clonotype appeared a few times. The chain uses TRBV25-1 and TRBJ1-1; D gene uncertain. The CDR3 is 15 residues long. Trimming pared 2 bases from V and 7 bases from J, leaving 17 bases between. CDR1 MGHDK and CDR2 SYGVNS come from the germline V gene. The CDR3 coding sequence is TGTGCCAGCAGTGAAGGAGGGAGAGGGCGCTTTGAAGCTTTCTTT. The encoded protein is CASSEGGRGRFEAFF. Together with reference TRBV25-1 and TRBJ1-1, the CDR3 gives the full variable domain: EADIYQTPRYLVIGTGKKITLECSQTMGHDKMYWYQQDPGMELHLIHYSYGVNSTEKGDLSSESTVSRIRTEHFPLTLESARPSHTSQYLCASSEGGRGRFEAFFGQGTRLTVV.

The chain's CDR3 is CASSGSSARGDTQYF. The CDR3 DNA follows: TGTGCCAGCAGCGGATCTAGCGCCCGAGGGGATACGCAGTATTTT. This chain joins TRBV5-6 and TRBJ2-3, with D possibly matching TRBD2 (6 bases). CDR1 is SGHDT, CDR2 YYEEEE, per germline. CDR3 size: 15 residues. Trimming took off 4 bases at V and 6 bases at J, with 18 bases between the two ends.